The 8 T cell receptor beta chains listed next were all sequenced from one sample in a study of OX40 agonist ivuxolimab in advanced cancers. The repertoire was sequenced with immunoSEQ multiplex PCR; TCRdb's copy has only in-frame clones and lacks some. The sample consists of 80,000 to 100,000 clones, 70% to 90% of them appearing once. This specimen consisted of CD4+ or CD8+ T cells sorted from blood, obtained in a trial of the OX40 agonist ivuxolimab. The source of these receptors is an adult with an advanced solid tumor such as melanoma, head and neck, liver or kidney cancer.

The gene calls are TRBV7-8 and TRBJ1-2; maybe TRBD1 (6 bases). CDR1 and CDR2 from the germline V gene are SGHVS and FQNEAQ. The CDR3 is 14 amino acids. V shed 4 bases and J shed 0 bases, with 9 bases lying between them. CDR3 in DNA: TGTGCCAGCAGCTCCCGACAGGCTAACTATGGCTACACCTTC. Translating it yields CASSSRQANYGYTF.

The V call is TRBV29-1, the J call TRBJ2-7; TRBD1 or TRBD2 may be the D gene (5 bases each). V lost 3 bases to trimming and J lost 5 bases, with 17 bases between them. Germline V lookup: CDR1 SQVTM, CDR2 ANQGSEA. The CDR3 is made up of 14 amino acids. This CDR3 is CSVDMQGAGNEQYF. In DNA, the CDR3 is TGCAGCGTTGACATGCAGGGAGCAGGAAACGAGCAGTACTTC.

The sample holds one count of this clone. The V gene is TRBV19, the J gene TRBJ1-1; D unclear. CDR3 length: 13 residues. V lost 4 bases to trimming and J lost 1 base, with 7 bases between them. Germline CDR1 LNHDA, CDR2 SQIVND (reference sequence). DNA of the CDR3: TGTGCCAGTAGTAGGGCTGCGAACACTGAAGCTTTCTTT. Its protein is CASSRAANTEAFF.

This clone has just a few counts. V is TRBV2 and J is TRBJ1-6; D gene unclear. The V and J ends lost 6 bases and 10 bases respectively, with 16 bases between them. The germline gives CDR1 SNHLY, CDR2 FYNNEI. The CDR3 is 14 residues long. This CDR3 reads CASRREGRRSPLHF. The CDR3 DNA sequence: TGTGCCAGCAGGAGGGAAGGGAGACGCTCACCCCTCCACTTT. Combining the CDR3 with reference TRBV2 and TRBJ1-6 gives the whole variable domain EPEVTQTPSHQVTQMGQEVILRCVPISNHLYFYWYRQILGQKVEFLVSFYNNEISEKSEIFDDQFSVERPDGSNFTLKIRSTKLEDSAMYFCASRREGRRSPLHFGNGTRLTVT.

CDR3 bases: TGTGCCAGCAGTTTAGGGGGGGCTGGAAGTCATGGCTACACCTTC. Translation: CASSLGGAGSHGYTF. This chain connects TRBV28 to TRBJ1-2, with D perhaps TRBD1 (6 bases). Trimming left V 2 bases short and J 6 bases short, with 16 bases between. This CDR3 spans 15 amino acids. The germline gives CDR1 MDHEN, CDR2 SYDVKM.

The chain joins TRBV2 to TRBJ2-7, with 10 nucleotides matching TRBD1. This CDR3 spans 18 amino acids. Per the germline V gene, CDR1 is SNHLY and CDR2 is FYNNEI. V was clipped by 4 bases and J by 2 bases; unmatched bases: 14. The CDR3 DNA is TGTGCCAGCAGTGGGGGATCCGGGGTGGACAGGGGGACCTACGAGCAGTACTTC. Protein product: CASSGGSGVDRGTYEQYF.

This chain connects TRBV4-3 to TRBJ2-1; D is unclear. The ends were cut back, 3 bases at V and 0 bases at J, with 6 bases in the middle. The CDR3 is 14 amino acids. Germline loops: CDR1 LGHNA, CDR2 YSLEER. The CDR3 loop reads CASSHHSSYNEQFF. The CDR3 region has the DNA TGCGCCAGCAGCCACCATAGCTCCTACAATGAGCAGTTCTTC.

This chain connects TRBV10-2 to TRBJ2-2; D unclear. The germline V gene has CDR1 WSHSY and CDR2 SAAADI. Trimming pared 6 bases from V and 0 bases from J, leaving 8 bases between. The CDR3 sequence is 14 residues long. For the CDR3, the DNA is TGCGCCAGCAGGATATTAGCGAACACCGGGGAGCTGTTTTTT. Translating it yields CASRILANTGELFF.